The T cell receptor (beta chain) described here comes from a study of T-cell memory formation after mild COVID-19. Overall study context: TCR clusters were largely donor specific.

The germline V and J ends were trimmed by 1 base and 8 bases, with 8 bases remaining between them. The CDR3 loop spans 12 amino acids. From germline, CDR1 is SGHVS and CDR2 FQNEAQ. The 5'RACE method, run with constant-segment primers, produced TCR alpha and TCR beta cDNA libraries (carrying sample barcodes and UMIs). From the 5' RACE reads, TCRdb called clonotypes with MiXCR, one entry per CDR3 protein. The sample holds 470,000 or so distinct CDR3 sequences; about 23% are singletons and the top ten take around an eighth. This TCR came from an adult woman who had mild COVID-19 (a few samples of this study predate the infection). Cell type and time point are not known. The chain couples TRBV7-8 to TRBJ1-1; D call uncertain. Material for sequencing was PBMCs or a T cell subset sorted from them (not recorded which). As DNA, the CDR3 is TGTGCCAGCAGCTTAGGTGGTATGGAAGCTTTCTTT. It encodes CASSLGGMEAFF.